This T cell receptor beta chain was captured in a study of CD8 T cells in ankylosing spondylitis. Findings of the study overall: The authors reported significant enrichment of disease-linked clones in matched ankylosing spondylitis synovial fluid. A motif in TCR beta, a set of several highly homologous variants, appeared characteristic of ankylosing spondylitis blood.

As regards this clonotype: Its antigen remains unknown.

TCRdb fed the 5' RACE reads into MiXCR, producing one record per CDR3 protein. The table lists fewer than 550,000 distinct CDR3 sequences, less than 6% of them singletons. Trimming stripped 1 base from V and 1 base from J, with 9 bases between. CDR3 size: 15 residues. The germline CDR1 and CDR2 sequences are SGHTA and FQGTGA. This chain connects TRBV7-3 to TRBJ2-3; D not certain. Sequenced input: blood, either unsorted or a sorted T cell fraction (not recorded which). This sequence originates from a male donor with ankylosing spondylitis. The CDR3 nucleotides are TGTGCCAGCAGCTTAAGTCTTAGTGGCACAGATACGCAGTATTTT. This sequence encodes CASSLSLSGTDTQYF.